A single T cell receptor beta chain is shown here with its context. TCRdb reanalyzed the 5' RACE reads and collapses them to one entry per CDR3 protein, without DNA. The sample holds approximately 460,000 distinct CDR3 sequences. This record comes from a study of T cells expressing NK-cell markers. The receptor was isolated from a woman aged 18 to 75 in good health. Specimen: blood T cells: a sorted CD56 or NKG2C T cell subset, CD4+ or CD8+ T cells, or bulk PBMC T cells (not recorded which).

CDR3 region: CASSGGGGYEQYF. V gene TRBV7-9 combines with J gene TRBJ2-7; TCRdb's D gene call, TRBD1, goes unchecked for lack of DNA. The CDR3 extends over 13 amino acids. Germline V gives CDR1 SEHNR, CDR2 FQNEAQ (reference sequence).